This T cell receptor beta chain stems from a study of cytomegalovirus exposure and HLA in healthy donors. General study findings and limits: What was likely a sequencing artifact was a cluster of highly shared sequence variants.

Comment on this clone: Its antigen is not known.

CDR1 and CDR2 (germline): MGHRA, YSYEKL. This CDR3 has 14 residues. With 0 bases removed from V and 7 bases from J, the gap between germline ends came to 13 bases. The PCR had 60 Vbeta and 13 Jbeta primers. The assay was immunoSEQ multiplex PCR, and TCRdb's table has in-frame clones only and misses some. Of about 170,000 clones in the sample, around 82% were seen once. This sequence originates from a woman aged 50 to 60 in good health and CMV-seropositive. The source material was PBMCs. The chain has TRBV4-1 and TRBJ2-7; maybe TRBD2 (6 bases). CDR3 nucleotides: TGCGCCAGCAGCCAAGATCTTTCGGGGAGGGAGCAGTACTTC. Amino acids: CASSQDLSGREQYF.